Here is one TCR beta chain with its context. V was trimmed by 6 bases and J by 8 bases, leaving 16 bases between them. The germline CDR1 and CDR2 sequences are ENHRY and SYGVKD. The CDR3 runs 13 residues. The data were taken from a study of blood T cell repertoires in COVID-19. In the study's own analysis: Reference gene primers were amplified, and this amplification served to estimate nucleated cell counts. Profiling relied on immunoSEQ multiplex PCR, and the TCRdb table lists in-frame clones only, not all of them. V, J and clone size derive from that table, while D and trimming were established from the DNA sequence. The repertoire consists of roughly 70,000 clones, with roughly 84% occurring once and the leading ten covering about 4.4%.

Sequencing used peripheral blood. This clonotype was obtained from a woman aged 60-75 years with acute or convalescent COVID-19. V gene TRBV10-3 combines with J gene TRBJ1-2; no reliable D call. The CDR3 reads CAIRATGEEGYTF. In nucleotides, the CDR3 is TGTGCCATCAGGGCAACCGGGGAGGAGGGCTACACCTTC.